This record covers a single T cell receptor (beta chain). Its target is not known. Terminally differentiated effector memory CD45RA+ cells were excluded by CCR7 positive selection of CD45RO-negative cells. Produced via immunoSEQ multiplex PCR; TCRdb's table is partial and in-frame only. Seen here are approximately 810,000 clones, 80% to 95% observed once, and the top ten hold less than 25%. The data stem from a study of shared clonotypes between healthy human individuals. Points from the study as a whole: Between a few donors, naive CD4 clonotypes were shared at a level of approximately 5%.

This CDR3 is built from 13 residues. The V gene's germline CDR1 is SGDLS and CDR2 YYNGEE. The J segment lost 6 bases and the V segment lost 3 bases, leaving 2 bases of the junction unmatched. The source material was naive CD8+ T cells sorted from blood. This receptor was taken from a man younger than 45 in good health. V gene TRBV9 combines with J gene TRBJ2-7, with TRBD2 matching 11 bases. CDR3 amino acids: CASSGGTSGEQYF. The CDR3 bases are TGTGCCAGCAGCGGTGGGACTAGCGGCGAGCAGTACTTC.